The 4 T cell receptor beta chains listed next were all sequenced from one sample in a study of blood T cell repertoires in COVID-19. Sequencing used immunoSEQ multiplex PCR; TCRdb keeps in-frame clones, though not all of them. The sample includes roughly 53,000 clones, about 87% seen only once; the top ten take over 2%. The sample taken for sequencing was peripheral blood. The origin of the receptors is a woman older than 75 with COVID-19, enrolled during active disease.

The CDR3 is CASSTREQGPNTEAFF. DNA for the CDR3: TGTGCCAGCAGCACTCGGGAACAGGGGCCTAACACTGAAGCTTTCTTT. This sequence joins TRBV21-1 and TRBJ1-1; the table's TRBD1 call for D was not verified on the DNA. TRBV21-1 is a pseudogene segment. CDR3 size: 16 residues.

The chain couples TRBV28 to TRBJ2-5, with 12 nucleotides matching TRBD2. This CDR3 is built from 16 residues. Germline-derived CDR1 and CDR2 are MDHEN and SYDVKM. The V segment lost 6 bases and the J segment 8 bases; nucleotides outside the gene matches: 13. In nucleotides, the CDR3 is TGTGCCAGCAGGACTGCTAGCGGGAGGGCCGCTGCTACCCAGTACTTC. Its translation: CASRTASGRAAATQYF.

CDR3 amino acids: CASSAKPKTGGVTEQYF. In DNA form, the CDR3 reads TGTGCCAGCAGCGCCAAACCAAAGACAGGGGGCGTGACCGAGCAGTACTTC. The chain carries TRBV9 and TRBJ2-7; TRBD1 agrees at 10 bases. This CDR3 spans 17 amino acids. The ends lost 3 bases at V and 6 bases at J; junction bases unmatched: 15. The V gene's germline CDR1 is SGDLS and CDR2 YYNGEE.

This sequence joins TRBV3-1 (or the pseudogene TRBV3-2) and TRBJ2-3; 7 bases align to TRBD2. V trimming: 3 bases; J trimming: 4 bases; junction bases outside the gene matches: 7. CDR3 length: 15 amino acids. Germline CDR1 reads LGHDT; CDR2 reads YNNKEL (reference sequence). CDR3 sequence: CASSQWGLAADTQYF. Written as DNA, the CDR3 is TGTGCCAGCAGCCAGTGGGGCCTAGCGGCAGATACGCAGTATTTT.